Sequencing of this T cell receptor beta chain was carried out in a study of blood T cell repertoires in COVID-19. Looking at the study overall: PBMCs, B-cell-depleted T cells, or T cells were the source of the cDNA or gDNA that made up the material.

Here immunoSEQ multiplex PCR was the method, and the copy in TCRdb shows in-frame clones only, minus some. The sample contains about 130,000 clones, around 85% of which appear only once. The TCR originated in an elderly woman with COVID-19, enrolled during active disease. The sequenced sample was peripheral blood.

CDR3 bases: TGTGCCAGTAGTAGGCAGACAGGGAGGACTGAAAAACTGTTTTTT. Amino acid sequence: CASSRQTGRTEKLFF. The genes are TRBV19 and TRBJ1-4; 7 bases agree with TRBD1. J was trimmed by 7 bases and V by 4 bases; bases with no gene match: 9. Germline CDR1 reads LNHDA; CDR2 reads SQIVND (reference sequence). The CDR3 sequence is 15 residues long.